This is a list of T cell receptor beta chains from one sample in a study of CD8 T cells in Susac syndrome. TCRdb fed the immunoSEQ multiplex PCR reads into MiXCR, producing one record per CDR3 protein. The data show 90,000 to 150,000 distinct CDR3 sequences, with roughly 90% seen just once and approximately 0.11% held by the top ten. The specimen was CD8+ T cells from PBMCs. These receptors were obtained from a human donor in good health. The CDR3 runs from the conserved cysteine through the conserved F or W. The D gene is left open where the match is weak.

V gene: TRBV18
J gene: TRBJ2-5
D gene: .
CDR3 protein: CASSSLDSYSETQYF

V gene: TRBV4-3
J gene: TRBJ2-2
D gene: .
CDR3 protein: CASSQDRRAGELFF

V gene: TRBV19
J gene: TRBJ2-5
D gene: .
CDR3 protein: CASSPNAPGPRGTQYF

V gene: TRBV19
J gene: TRBJ2-1
D gene: .
CDR3 protein: CASRTGYLAGEQFF

V gene: TRBV6-1
J gene: TRBJ2-7
D gene: .
CDR3 protein: CASSDWGEEQYF

V gene: TRBV18
J gene: TRBJ2-1
D gene: .
CDR3 protein: CASSLTVSYNEQFF

V gene: TRBV19
J gene: TRBJ2-5
D gene: TRBD1
CDR3 protein: CASRPGQRMETQYF

V gene: TRBV6-5
J gene: TRBJ2-1
D gene: .
CDR3 protein: CASGANLYNEQFF

V gene: TRBV29-1
J gene: TRBJ2-2
D gene: TRBD2
CDR3 protein: CSARRGATGELFF

V gene: TRBV19
J gene: TRBJ2-1
D gene: .
CDR3 protein: CASRQQGRPPDRAEQFF

V gene: TRBV6-2/TRBV6-3
J gene: TRBJ2-2
D gene: .
CDR3 protein: CASSSPANTGELFF

V gene: TRBV25-1
J gene: TRBJ1-6
D gene: .
CDR3 protein: CASQEGRANSPLHF

V gene: TRBV4-2
J gene: TRBJ1-3
D gene: TRBD1
CDR3 protein: CASSQSDRARRSGNTIYF

V gene: TRBV7-3
J gene: TRBJ2-1
D gene: .
CDR3 protein: CASSLIGGKQFF